This TCR beta chain was retrieved from a study of HIV-infected patients and healthy controls. TCRdb passed the 5' RACE reads through MiXCR, listing each CDR3 protein once. The sample includes about 64,000 distinct CDR3 sequences, approximately 21% seen only once; the top ten take approximately 1.5%. From germline, CDR1 is KGHSH and CDR2 LQKENI. The CDR3 is made up of 16 amino acids. V shed 3 bases and J shed 0 bases, with 14 bases lying between them. The V and J genes are TRBV18 and TRBJ2-5, with D maybe TRBD2 (6 bases). The sample comprised CD4+ T cells from blood. The sequence was obtained from a human donor in good health. CDR3 region: CASSPQEGGYQETQYF. Here the CDR3 DNA reads TGTGCCAGCTCACCCCAGGAGGGAGGCTACCAAGAGACCCAGTACTTC.